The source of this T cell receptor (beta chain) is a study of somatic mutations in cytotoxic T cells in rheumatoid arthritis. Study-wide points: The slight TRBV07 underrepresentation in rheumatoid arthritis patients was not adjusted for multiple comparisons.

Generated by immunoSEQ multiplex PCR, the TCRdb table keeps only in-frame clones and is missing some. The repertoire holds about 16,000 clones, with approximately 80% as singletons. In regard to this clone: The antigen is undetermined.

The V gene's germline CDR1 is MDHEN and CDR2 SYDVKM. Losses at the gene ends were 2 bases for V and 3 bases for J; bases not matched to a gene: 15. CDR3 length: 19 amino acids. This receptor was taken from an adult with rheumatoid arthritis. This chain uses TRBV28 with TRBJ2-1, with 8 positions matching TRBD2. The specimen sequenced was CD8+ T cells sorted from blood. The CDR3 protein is CASSLVPTERGPYYNEQFF. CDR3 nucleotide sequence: TGTGCCAGCAGTTTAGTCCCGACAGAGCGGGGGCCATACTACAATGAGCAGTTCTTC.